The clone carrying this T cell receptor (beta chain) turned up a few times. The antigen remains unidentified. The sample originates from a study of shared clonotypes between healthy human individuals. General study findings and limits: Naive subsets usually exceeded memory subsets in estimated richness. The generation probabilities recorded for non-shared clonotypes fell below those of clonotypes shared by all four donors.

All participating donors were Caucasian adults from Nashville, Tennessee. V dropped 2 bases and J dropped 3 bases, with 10 bases sitting between them. From germline, CDR1 is SQVTM and CDR2 ANQGSEA. The CDR3 totals 13 residues. Sequencing used immunoSEQ multiplex PCR; TCRdb keeps in-frame clones, though not all of them. This table has approximately 2,300,000 clones, roughly 92% appearing once. Sequenced material: naive CD4+ T cells from PBMCs. Subset defined: CD45RA+ positively selected. The chain couples TRBV29-1 to TRBJ1-1; D not resolved. The receptor's source is a man aged 18 to 30 in good health. Some clones in this sample may be carry-over from other donors' samples. CDR3 bases: TGCAGCGTTGAAACCGGTCGATACACTGAAGCTTTCTTT. Amino acid sequence: CSVETGRYTEAFF. The full variable domain, completed using reference TRBV29-1 and TRBJ1-1, is SAVISQKPSRDICQRGTSLTIQCQVDSQVTMMFWYRQQPGQSLTLIATANQGSEATYESGFVIDKFPISRPNLTFSTLTVSNMSPEDSSIYLCSVETGRYTEAFFGQGTRLTVV.